This record covers a single TCR beta chain. This clone was seen a few times. What antigen it recognizes has not been identified. Base qualities are not recorded, but no much larger clone differs from it by a single base. TCRbeta CDR3 regions were amplified from genomic DNA by means of the immunoSEQ Assay, a bias-controlled multiplex PCR. The authors' pipeline ran thus. The number of nucleated cells in each sample was estimated by amplification of reference gene primers within the assay. To quantify the absolute abundance of each unique TCRbeta CDR3 rearrangement, sequence reads were collapsed and filtered. Productive Simpson clonality was computed per sample as the square root of Simpson's diversity index over productive rearrangements. What TCRdb holds here is the immuneACCESS table cut down to in-frame rearrangements. Part of the clones is not present; checked against another copy, under half of the missing clones reflect an unresolved V gene, and the others are unexplained. V and J calls and clone size are as listed in that table; D and trimming were resolved from the DNA. This sample gives 130,000 to 150,000 clones in total; over 70% of them show up just once. The ten largest account for 1.5% to 2% of the sample.

The data originate from a study of blood T cell repertoires in COVID-19 (dated by TCRdb to the early 2020s). About the investigation overall: Samples from collaborators originated in the United States, Italy and Spain and spanned both the acute and convalescent phases of COVID-19. The prospective study material was composed of cDNA or gDNA derived from T cells, B-cell-depleted T cells, or PBMCs. The dataset comprised deeply sampled blood TCRbeta repertoires from subjects exposed to, actively infected with, or recovered from COVID-19. The repertoires were made available in a free public database intended to serve as a resource for research on the immune response to SARS-CoV-2. Samples came from the ongoing ImmuneRACE study (first 160 participants) plus 1,254 subjects from 6 global collaborators. Nearly every sample came with metadata listing a de-identified subject ID, COVID-19 status, age in years and sex. Where HLA class I and class II types were available, the types were taken from metadata supplied by the sample provider, not from assay-based typing.

General findings and caveats noted by the study authors: The amount of clinical and demographic metadata varied by source and participant and was provided uncurated.

The CDR3, from cysteine to phenylalanine, totals 15 residues. CDR3 DNA only is kept here, 45 bases in frame from base 1. The germline V gene encodes CDR1 MDHEN and CDR2 SYDVKM. V drops 3 bases and J drops 2 bases, leaving 13 bases in between. Each collaborating institution followed its own protocols to collect whole blood in K2EDTA tubes. Collaborator samples were shipped for TCRbeta analysis as frozen whole blood, isolated PBMCs, or DNA extracted from either sample type. The sequenced material came from peripheral blood. This sequence originates from a woman in her fifties or sixties with acute or convalescent COVID-19. Recombination joined TRBV28 with TRBJ1-1; TRBD1 is a possible D gene, resting on 6 matching bases. The CDR3 amino acid sequence is: CASSFSQGLNTEAFF. The sequence in DNA is TGTGCCAGCAGTTTCAGCCAGGGGTTAAACACTGAAGCTTTCTTT.